The rows below give T cell receptor beta chains drawn from one sample of a study of T cells after yellow fever vaccination. TCRdb itself ran the 5' RACE reads through MiXCR, one entry per CDR3 protein. This repertoire shows about 340,000 distinct CDR3 sequences, 12% found once; its top ten account for roughly 3.1%. The sequences come from CD4+ T cells sorted from PBMCs, collected 15 days after the yellow fever booster vaccination. Receptor source: a man aged 18-30 years who received the YFV17D yellow fever vaccine. Both conserved end residues are part of each CDR3. Fields, in order: J gene, V gene, clone size, D gene, CDR3 protein, CDR3 DNA. The D gene is left open where the match is weak. Not every row has a clone size; where given, it reads once, few, many or a size class.

J: TRBJ2-3
V: TRBV18
size: few
D: -
CDR3: CASSRTAAQAGTDTQYF
DNA: TGTGCCAGCTCCCGCACCGCCGCCCAGGCTGGCACAGATACGCAGTATTTT

J: TRBJ1-1
V: TRBV5-5
size: -
D: TRBD1
CDR3: CASSMLRGLNTEAFF
DNA: TGTGCCAGCAGCATGCTCAGGGGGCTGAACACTGAAGCTTTCTTT

J: TRBJ1-6
V: TRBV5-1
size: -
D: -
CDR3: CASRVGDSPLHF
DNA: TGCGCCAGCAGGGTAGGGGATTCACCCCTCCACTTT

J: TRBJ2-1
V: TRBV12-3/TRBV12-4
size: -
D: -
CDR3: CASSFRRGNEQFF
DNA: TGTGCCAGCAGTTTTCGTAGGGGCAATGAGCAGTTCTTC

J: TRBJ2-2
V: TRBV7-7
size: -
D: -
CDR3: CASSPRSSANTGELFF
DNA: TGTGCTAGCAGCCCTAGGTCGTCCGCGAACACCGGGGAGCTGTTTTTT

J: TRBJ1-1
V: TRBV5-1
size: many
D: TRBD1
CDR3: CASVRDRSSEAFF
DNA: TGCGCCAGCGTCCGGGACAGGAGCTCTGAAGCTTTCTTT

J: TRBJ2-3
V: TRBV12-3/TRBV12-4
size: -
D: -
CDR3: CASSFELFPTDTQYF
DNA: TGTGCCAGCAGTTTCGAGCTATTTCCCACAGATACGCAGTATTTT

J: TRBJ2-1
V: TRBV20-1
size: -
D: TRBD2
CDR3: CSVKNSGGSEDEQFF
DNA: TGCAGTGTCAAGAATAGCGGGGGCAGCGAGGATGAGCAGTTCTTC

J: TRBJ1-2
V: TRBV5-4
size: few
D: -
CDR3: CASSSMWDNYGYTF
DNA: TGTGCCAGCAGCTCAATGTGGGACAACTATGGCTACACCTTC

J: TRBJ1-3
V: TRBV6-6
size: few
D: -
CDR3: CASSYSSGRRSGNTIYF
DNA: TGTGCCAGCAGTTACTCGTCGGGTAGGAGGTCTGGAAACACCATATATTTT

J: TRBJ1-3
V: TRBV20-1
size: few
D: -
CDR3: CSARDLRSSGNTIYF
DNA: TGCAGTGCTAGAGATCTTAGGAGCTCTGGAAACACCATATATTTT

J: TRBJ2-5
V: TRBV5-6
size: -
D: -
CDR3: CASSPKLARYQETQYF
DNA: TGTGCCAGCAGCCCGAAACTAGCCAGATACCAAGAGACCCAGTACTTC